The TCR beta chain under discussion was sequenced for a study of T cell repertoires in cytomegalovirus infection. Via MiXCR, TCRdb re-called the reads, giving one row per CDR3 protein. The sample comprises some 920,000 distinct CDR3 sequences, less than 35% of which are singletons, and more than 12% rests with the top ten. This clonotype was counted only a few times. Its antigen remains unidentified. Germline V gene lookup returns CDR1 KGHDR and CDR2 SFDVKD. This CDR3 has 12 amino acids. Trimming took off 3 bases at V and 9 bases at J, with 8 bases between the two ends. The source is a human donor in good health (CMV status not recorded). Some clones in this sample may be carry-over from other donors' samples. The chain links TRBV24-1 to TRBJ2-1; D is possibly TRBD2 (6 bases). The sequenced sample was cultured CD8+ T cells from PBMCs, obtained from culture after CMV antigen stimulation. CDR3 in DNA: TGTGCCACCAGTGATCGCGGGGCTGAGCAGTTCTTC. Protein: CATSDRGAEQFF.